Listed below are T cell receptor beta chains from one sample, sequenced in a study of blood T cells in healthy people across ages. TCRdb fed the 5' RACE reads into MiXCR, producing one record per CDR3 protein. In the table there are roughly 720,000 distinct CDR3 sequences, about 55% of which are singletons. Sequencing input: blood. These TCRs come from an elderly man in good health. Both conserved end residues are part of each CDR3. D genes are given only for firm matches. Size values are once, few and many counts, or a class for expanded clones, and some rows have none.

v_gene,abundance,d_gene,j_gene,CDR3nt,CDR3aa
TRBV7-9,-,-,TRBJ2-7,TGTGCCAGCAGCTTTCTGACGGGGTCCGCCTACGAGCAGTACTTC,CASSFLTGSAYEQYF
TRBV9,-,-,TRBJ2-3,TGTGCCAGCAGCGTGGGAGCGGGACACGATACGCAGTATTTT,CASSVGAGHDTQYF
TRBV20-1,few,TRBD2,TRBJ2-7,TGCAGTGCTAGGGGGGGGACTAGCGGCTACGAGCAGTACTTC,CSARGGTSGYEQYF
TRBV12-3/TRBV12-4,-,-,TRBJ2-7,TGTGCCAGCAGTCAAGCCCCGGCAGGGAAGCAGTACTTC,CASSQAPAGKQYF
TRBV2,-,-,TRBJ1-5,TGTGCCAGCAGTGGATCGTACAGTAGGTTTTATAGCAATCAGCCCCAGCATTTT,CASSGSYSRFYSNQPQHF
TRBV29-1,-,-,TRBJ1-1,TGCAGCGTTGAAAGGAGAATGAACACTGAAGCTTTCTTT,CSVERRMNTEAFF
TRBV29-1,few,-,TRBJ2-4,TGCAGCGTTGTCGGGGGATCCAAAAACATTCAGTACTTC,CSVVGGSKNIQYF
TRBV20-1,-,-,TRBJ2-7,TGCAGTGCTAGCGACAGAATGTTCTCCTACGAGCAGTACTTC,CSASDRMFSYEQYF
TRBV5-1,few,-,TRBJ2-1,TGCGCCAGCAGCTTGCCTAGTGGTGGGTCTGGTGAGCAGTTCTTC,CASSLPSGGSGEQFF
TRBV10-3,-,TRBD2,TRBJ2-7,TGTGCCATCAGGGATAGCGGGAGAGGACACGAGCAGTACTTC,CAIRDSGRGHEQYF
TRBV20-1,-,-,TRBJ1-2,TGCAGTGCTAGAGATCTCGGCAGCCAGAATAAACTTAACTATGGCTACACCTTC,CSARDLGSQNKLNYGYTF
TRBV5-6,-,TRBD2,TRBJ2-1,TGTGCCAGCAGCCCGATGGCTAGCGGGAGCAATGAGCAGTTCTTC,CASSPMASGSNEQFF
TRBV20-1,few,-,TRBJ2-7,TGCAGTGCTTCCTGGCGGGCAGGGTCCTACGAGCAGTACTTC,CSASWRAGSYEQYF
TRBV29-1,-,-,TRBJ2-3,TGCAGCGTTGCCCGACTATCAGCCACAGATACGCAGTATTTT,CSVARLSATDTQYF
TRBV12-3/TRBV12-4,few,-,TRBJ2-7,TGTGCCAGCAGTTTATTGCTGGGATCCTACGAGCAGTACTTC,CASSLLLGSYEQYF
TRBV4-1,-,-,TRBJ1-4,TGCGCCAGCAGCCAGCTTCCCGGGGGGGAGGAAAAACTGTTTTTT,CASSQLPGGEEKLFF
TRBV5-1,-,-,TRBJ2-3,TGCGCCAGCAGCTTGGAACCCAGCACAGATACGCAGTATTTT,CASSLEPSTDTQYF
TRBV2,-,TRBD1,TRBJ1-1,TGTGCCAGCAGTGCGAGGACAGGGACTGAAGCTTTCTTT,CASSARTGTEAFF
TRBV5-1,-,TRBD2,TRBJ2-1,TGCGCCAGCAGCTCCCGGCTAGCGGGAGGGACGAATGAGCAGTTCTTC,CASSSRLAGGTNEQFF
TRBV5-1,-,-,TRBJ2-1,TGCGCCAGCAGCAGAACTGCGGGGAGTGAGCAGTTCTTC,CASSRTAGSEQFF
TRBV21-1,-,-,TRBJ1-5,TGTGCCAGCAGCCCCTCTTGCCAGGGGAGCAATCAGCCCCAGCATTTT,CASSPSCQGSNQPQHF
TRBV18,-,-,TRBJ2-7,TGTGCCAGCTCACCAATTAAGGGGAGCTCCTACGAGCAGTACTTC,CASSPIKGSSYEQYF
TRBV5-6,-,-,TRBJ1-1,TGTGCCAGCAGCGCGGGCGGGTCAGCCACTGAAGCTTTCTTT,CASSAGGSATEAFF
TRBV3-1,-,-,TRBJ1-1,TGTGCCAGCAGCCAAGATAGAAACAGGGAGGGTCTCAAAGGCACTGAAGCTTTCTTT,CASSQDRNREGLKGTEAFF
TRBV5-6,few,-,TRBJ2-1,TGTGCCAGCAGCTTGGGCCCCATGCCGGGTCCCAGCTCCTACAATGAGCAGTTCTTC,CASSLGPMPGPSSYNEQFF
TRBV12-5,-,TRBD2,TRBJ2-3,TGTGCTAGTGGTTTGGGTGTAGCGGGAGTGGGAGATACGCAGTATTTT,CASGLGVAGVGDTQYF
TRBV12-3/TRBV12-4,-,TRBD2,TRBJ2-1,TGTGCCAGCACCCTGGAGGCGGGAGTCTATCTCAATGAGCAGTTCTTC,CASTLEAGVYLNEQFF
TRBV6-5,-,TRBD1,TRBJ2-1,TGTGCCAGCAGTCGGGACAGCCTGTACAATGAGCAGTTCTTC,CASSRDSLYNEQFF